These 10 T cell receptor beta chains were sequenced from one sample in a study of blood T cell repertoires in COVID-19. The table came from immunoSEQ multiplex PCR; TCRdb's copy has only in-frame clones and leaves some out. The sample gives around 700,000 clones, 85% to 90% of which show up once; approximately 0.25% is in the top ten. Material: peripheral blood. These receptors all stem from a woman between 18 and 30 years old with acute or convalescent COVID-19.

The rearrangement links TRBV6-2 or TRBV6-3 to TRBJ2-1; tentative D call: TRBD1 (7 bases). The CDR3 runs 15 residues. Between the trimmed V and J ends, which lost 2 bases and 9 bases, there was a span of 17 bases. Germline V gives CDR1 MNHEY, CDR2 SVGEGT. Here the CDR3 reads CASSYLAGQSTEQFF. The DNA of the CDR3 is TGTGCCAGCAGTTACCTGGCGGGACAGTCCACTGAGCAGTTCTTC.

The chain links TRBV4-3 to TRBJ1-1, with D possibly being TRBD1 (5 bases). CDR1 is LGHNA, CDR2 YSLEER, per germline. With 4 bases removed from V and 5 bases from J, the gap between germline ends came to 17 bases. The CDR3 contains 15 residues. The CDR3 DNA reads as TGCGCCAGCAGCCGTGTTGGTGGCCAGGGAACTGAAGCTTTCTTT. Translated, it gives CASSRVGGQGTEAFF.

This clone was detected a few times. The chain joins TRBV19 to TRBJ1-2, with 8 bases aligning to TRBD1. This CDR3 contains 15 residues. V dropped 4 bases and J dropped 4; count of bases not matched to a gene: 8. Germline loops: CDR1 LNHDA, CDR2 SQIVND (reference sequence). CDR3 nucleotide sequence: TGTGCCAGTAGTACCCCGGACAGGGTGGGCTATGGCTACACCTTC. Its protein is CASSTPDRVGYGYTF.

The gene calls are TRBV27 and TRBJ2-7; tentative D call: TRBD1 (6 bases). The CDR3 runs 14 residues. V lost 2 bases, J lost 5 bases, and 13 bases lay in between. Germline CDR1 reads MNHEY; CDR2 reads SMNVEV (reference sequence). In nucleotides, the CDR3 is TGTGCCAGCAGTTTAGGGTTCAGGGACAACGAGCAGTACTTC. Amino acids: CASSLGFRDNEQYF.

Concerning this clone itself: This specimen includes other DNA sequences encoding the same CDR3. V gene TRBV18 combines with J gene TRBJ2-7; 7 bases are a match to TRBD1. Germline V gives CDR1 KGHSH, CDR2 LQKENI. V was clipped by 3 bases and J by 7 bases; unmatched bases: 3. This CDR3 comprises 12 residues. DNA for the CDR3: TGTGCCAGCTCACCCCCCAGGGGGGAGCAGTACTTC. It translates to CASSPPRGEQYF.

The chain combines TRBV18 with TRBJ2-5; D call uncertain. The CDR3 loop spans 13 amino acids. Per the germline V gene, CDR1 is KGHSH and CDR2 is LQKENI. Trimming removed 3 bases at V and 5 bases at J, with 10 bases between. The CDR3 reads CASSPERTETQYF. CDR3 coding DNA: TGTGCCAGCTCACCGGAGAGAACGGAGACCCAGTACTTC. Combining the CDR3 with reference TRBV18 and TRBJ2-5 gives the whole variable domain NAGVMQNPRHLVRRRGQEARLRCSPMKGHSHVYWYRQLPEEGLKFMVYLQKENIIDESGMPKERFSAEFPKEGPSILRIQQVVRGDSAAYFCASSPERTETQYFGPGTRLLVL.

The chain employs TRBV30 and TRBJ1-2, with TRBD1 matching 7 bases. Germline V gives CDR1 GTSNPN, CDR2 SVGIG (reference sequence). J gave up 8 bases and V 7 bases, and 16 bases lay outside the gene matches. The CDR3 sequence is 14 residues long. The CDR3 nucleotides read TGTGCCTATGCTTGGTCTTCAGGGGGGCAAGGCTACACCTTC. It codes for CAYAWSSGGQGYTF.

The CDR3 sequence is CASNLVGETQYF. In nucleotides, the CDR3 is TGTGCCAGCAACCTAGTCGGGGAGACCCAGTACTTC. This rearrangement joins TRBV2 to TRBJ2-5; no clear D gene. Germline V gene data show CDR1 as SNHLY and CDR2 as FYNNEI. This CDR3 contains 12 residues. Trimming shortened V by 7 bases and J by 5 bases, and 11 bases separated the two germline ends.

The chain uses TRBV9 and TRBJ2-1; TRBD2 matches 9 bases. Germline-derived CDR1 and CDR2 are SGDLS and YYNGEE. Unmatched junction bases numbered 8, after V lost 3 bases and J lost 16 bases. The CDR3 has 12 residues. CDR3 region: CASSAEAGGLFF. The CDR3 DNA is TGTGCCAGCAGCGCCGAGGCGGGGGGGCTTTTCTTC.

The chain has TRBV18 and TRBJ1-1; 9 positions agree with TRBD1. CDR3 length: 15 amino acids. V dropped 5 bases and J dropped 3; count of bases not matched to a gene: 7. Germline V gives CDR1 KGHSH, CDR2 LQKENI. The CDR3: CASSTAGTGHTEAFF. The CDR3 coding sequence is TGTGCCAGCTCAACGGCAGGGACAGGGCACACTGAAGCTTTCTTT.